The next 16 T cell receptor beta chains were all read from a single sample in a study of blood T cell repertoires in COVID-19. Generated by immunoSEQ multiplex PCR, the TCRdb table keeps only in-frame clones and is missing some. The sample has 150,000 or so clones; 80% are singletons. Sequenced input: peripheral blood. These TCRs come from a man in his 60s with active or convalescent COVID-19.

This clone came up a few times. The J gene is TRBJ1-5, the V gene TRBV20-1, with TRBD1 as a possible D gene (5 bases). Trimming took 3 bases from V and 3 from J, leaving 9 bases between them. This CDR3 has 13 residues. Germline loops: CDR1 DFQATT, CDR2 SNEGSKA (reference sequence). Here the CDR3 DNA reads TGCAGTGCTAGTTACAGGAACAATCAGCCCCAGCATTTT. Its protein product is CSASYRNNQPQHF.

The V gene is TRBV20-1, the J gene TRBJ1-4, with TRBD1 as a possible D gene (5 bases). Per the germline V gene, CDR1 is DFQATT and CDR2 is SNEGSKA (reference sequence). V dropped 4 bases and J dropped 11 bases, with 8 bases sitting between them. CDR3 length: 10 residues. As DNA, the CDR3 is TGCAGTGCTACCCGACAGAAACTGTTTTTT. It encodes CSATRQKLFF.

The chain employs TRBV19 and TRBJ2-1, with a weak D call TRBD1 (7 bases). Germline V gene data show CDR1 as LNHDA and CDR2 as SQIVND (reference sequence). Deletions cut 5 bases from V and 4 bases from J, with 15 bases between. The CDR3 is made up of 15 amino acids. The CDR3 loop reads CASSPQGGAYNEQFF. For the CDR3, the DNA is TGTGCCAGTAGTCCCCAGGGGGGCGCTTACAATGAGCAGTTCTTC.

The gene calls are TRBV5-1 and TRBJ1-2, with a weak D call TRBD1 (5 bases). The CDR3 spans 13 residues. Trimming left V 1 base short and J 8 bases short, with 12 bases between. The germline gives CDR1 SGHRS, CDR2 YFSETQ. The CDR3, as DNA: TGCGCCAGCAGCTTGTACCAGGGTCGCGGCTACACCTTC. This sequence encodes CASSLYQGRGYTF.

J is TRBJ2-5 and V is TRBV4-1; 8 nucleotides agree with TRBD2. Germline V CDR1 and CDR2: MGHRA, YSYEKL. V dropped 6 bases and J dropped 2; count of bases not matched to a gene: 14. The CDR3 is 17 residues long. The CDR3 sequence: CASREKVASGFQETQYF. The CDR3, as DNA: TGCGCCAGCAGAGAGAAGGTTGCTAGCGGGTTTCAAGAGACCCAGTACTTC.

The chain has TRBV9 and TRBJ1-1; a possible D gene is TRBD1 (6 bases). The CDR3 extends over 13 amino acids. The V gene's germline CDR1 is SGDLS and CDR2 YYNGEE. V lost 0 bases and J 4 bases, leaving 7 bases between the germline ends. As DNA, the CDR3 is TGTGCCAGCAGCGTAGTACAGGGCACTGAAGCTTTCTTT. Its translation is CASSVVQGTEAFF.

V gene TRBV10-3 combines with J gene TRBJ1-2, with D possibly matching TRBD1 (6 bases). The V and J ends lost 7 bases and 2 bases respectively, with 8 bases between them. The CDR3 loop spans 12 amino acids. Germline V gene data show CDR1 as ENHRY and CDR2 as SYGVKD. In nucleotides, the CDR3 is TGTGCCATCACTCAGGGGAACTATGGCTACACCTTC. Its translation is CAITQGNYGYTF.

V gene TRBV7-9 combines with J gene TRBJ1-3, with TRBD1 matching 8 bases. The CDR3 loop spans 15 amino acids. From germline, CDR1 is SEHNR and CDR2 FQNEAQ (reference sequence). Germline trimming cut 0 bases from V and 4 bases from J; bases unmatched to any gene: 2. The CDR3 loop reads CASSLARGRGNTIYF. The CDR3 nucleotides read TGTGCCAGCAGCTTAGCCAGGGGGCGAGGAAACACCATATATTTT.

The chain has TRBV9 and TRBJ2-2; possible D gene TRBD2, 5 bases. Germline assignment: CDR1 SGDLS and CDR2 YYNGEE. Trimming removed 2 bases at V and 4 bases at J, with 12 bases between. The CDR3 is 15 residues long. CDR3 sequence reads: CASSVLARSTGELFF. The CDR3, as DNA: TGTGCCAGCAGCGTTTTAGCGAGGAGCACCGGGGAGCTGTTTTTT.

This clone turned up a few times. This sequence joins TRBV6-1 and TRBJ2-1; D might be TRBD2 (6 bases). V was clipped by 4 bases and J by 0 bases, with 16 bases between them. The CDR3 runs 17 residues. The germline gives CDR1 MNHNS, CDR2 SASEGT. CDR3 sequence reads: CASSAGLVTSSYNEQFF. The CDR3 DNA sequence: TGTGCCAGCAGTGCGGGACTCGTGACGAGCTCCTACAATGAGCAGTTCTTC.

V usage is TRBV6-5 and J usage is TRBJ1-2, with 8 bases matching TRBD1. Unmatched junction bases numbered 4, after V lost 6 bases and J lost 4 bases. CDR1 MNHEY and CDR2 SVGAGI come from the germline V gene. This CDR3 comprises 13 residues. CDR3 nucleotide sequence: TGTGCCAGCAGAAGGACAGGGCCCTATGGCTACACCTTC. Its translation is CASRRTGPYGYTF.

This chain uses TRBV6-6 with TRBJ1-5, with D perhaps matching TRBD1 (5 bases). CDR3 length: 15 residues. Germline V gene lookup returns CDR1 MNHNY and CDR2 SVGAGI (reference sequence). The V and J ends lost 0 bases and 3 bases respectively, with 9 bases between them. CDR3 nucleotides: TGTGCCAGCAGTTACTCCGACAGAGCCAATCAGCCCCAGCATTTT. This gives the protein CASSYSDRANQPQHF.

This clone was counted only a few times. The chain employs TRBV2 and TRBJ2-1, with TRBD2 matching over 12 bases. Germline values: CDR1 SNHLY, CDR2 FYNNEI. Losses at the gene ends were 4 bases for V and 8 bases for J; bases not matched to a gene: 6. CDR3 size: 15 residues. CDR3 region: CASSGLAGVVDEQFF. The CDR3 coding sequence is TGTGCCAGCAGTGGACTAGCGGGAGTTGTCGATGAGCAGTTCTTC. The entire variable domain, with the rest obtained from reference TRBV2 and TRBJ2-1, is as follows: EPEVTQTPSHQVTQMGQEVILRCVPISNHLYFYWYRQILGQKVEFLVSFYNNEISEKSEIFDDQFSVERPDGSNFTLKIRSTKLEDSAMYFCASSGLAGVVDEQFFGPGTRLTVL.

The rearrangement joins TRBV5-6 to TRBJ1-2; TRBD1 is a possible D gene (5 bases). Germline V lookup: CDR1 SGHDT, CDR2 YYEEEE. Between the trimmed V and J ends, which lost 3 bases and 2 bases, there was a span of 8 bases. The CDR3 loop spans 13 amino acids. CDR3: CASSSGVNYGYTF. CDR3 nucleotide sequence: TGTGCCAGCAGCTCGGGGGTCAACTATGGCTACACCTTC.

The rearrangement links TRBV11-2 to TRBJ2-2; tentative D call: TRBD1 (5 bases). Germline V CDR1 and CDR2: SGHAT, FQNNGV. The ends were cut back, 7 bases at V and 3 bases at J, with 12 bases in the middle. The CDR3 runs to 14 residues. The CDR3 sequence is CASNLDRHTGELFF. In nucleotides, the CDR3 is TGTGCCAGCAACCTTGACAGACACACCGGGGAGCTGTTTTTT. The variable domain in full, completed from reference TRBV11-2 and TRBJ2-2, reads EAGVAQSPRYKIIEKRQSVAFWCNPISGHATLYWYQQILGQGPKLLIQFQNNGVVDDSQLPKDRFSAERLKGVDSTLKIQPAKLEDSAVYLCASNLDRHTGELFFGEGSRLTVL.

This CDR3 is CASSSRGRGTYGYTF. The DNA for the CDR3 is TGTGCCAGCAGCTCCCGGGGCAGGGGGACCTATGGCTACACCTTC. This chain connects TRBV6-2 or TRBV6-3 to TRBJ1-2; 7 positions agree with TRBD1. V lost 6 bases, J lost 4 bases, and 11 bases stayed unmatched. The CDR3 runs 15 residues. Germline loops: CDR1 MNHEY, CDR2 SVGEGT.